Listed below are T cell receptor beta chains from one sample, sequenced in a study of chronic HIV infection and antiretroviral therapy. TCRdb re-called the 5' RACE reads with MiXCR, one entry per CDR3 protein. The table shows some 37,000 distinct CDR3 sequences, with around 8.7% occurring only once. Material: peripheral blood. The receptors originated from an adult who had HIV and had not received antiretroviral therapy, or was an uninfected healthy control (not recorded which). Both conserved end residues are trimmed from each CDR3. Fields, in order: J gene, V gene, CDR3 protein.

j_call: TRBJ1-5; v_call: TRBV6-1; cdr3_aa: ASSEREDLPQH
j_call: TRBJ2-5; v_call: TRBV2; cdr3_aa: ASSLAGGYTGETQY
j_call: TRBJ2-1; v_call: TRBV25-1; cdr3_aa: ASTASGSSYNEQF
j_call: TRBJ2-1; v_call: TRBV29-1; cdr3_aa: SVEATGMDEQF
j_call: TRBJ2-7; v_call: TRBV2; cdr3_aa: ASSFHRDYYEQY
j_call: TRBJ1-1; v_call: TRBV28; cdr3_aa: ASSLYTNTEAF
j_call: TRBJ2-4; v_call: TRBV7-8; cdr3_aa: ASSFEGVNIQY
j_call: TRBJ2-7; v_call: TRBV18; cdr3_aa: ASSRGDRERQY
j_call: TRBJ2-7; v_call: TRBV12-3/TRBV12-4; cdr3_aa: ASSPPLSRVEEY
j_call: TRBJ2-7; v_call: TRBV5-1; cdr3_aa: ASSLDSGSWYEQY
j_call: TRBJ1-5; v_call: TRBV6-2/TRBV6-3; cdr3_aa: ASRDNNQPQH
j_call: TRBJ1-1; v_call: TRBV7-9; cdr3_aa: ASSLLGDEAF
j_call: TRBJ2-3; v_call: TRBV28; cdr3_aa: ASSLVSGYNTDTQY
j_call: TRBJ2-2; v_call: TRBV28; cdr3_aa: ASSTRQGVNTGELF
j_call: TRBJ2-1; v_call: TRBV7-9; cdr3_aa: ASSFGARYNEQF
j_call: TRBJ1-2; v_call: TRBV10-3; cdr3_aa: AISEMDRTYGYT
j_call: TRBJ2-3; v_call: TRBV6-2/TRBV6-3; cdr3_aa: ASSYRQKPSTDTQY
j_call: TRBJ1-2; v_call: TRBV28; cdr3_aa: ASLAGGNYGYT
j_call: TRBJ2-3; v_call: TRBV6-4; cdr3_aa: ASSEGQGADTQY
j_call: TRBJ2-3; v_call: TRBV6-1; cdr3_aa: ASMQDRIIHTQY
j_call: TRBJ1-1; v_call: TRBV2; cdr3_aa: ASSYGTRTEAF
j_call: TRBJ1-2; v_call: TRBV2; cdr3_aa: ASSEGSFEGYT
j_call: TRBJ2-1; v_call: TRBV28; cdr3_aa: ASSLNAPGTSFYEQF
j_call: TRBJ1-1; v_call: TRBV4-1; cdr3_aa: ASRQGQEAF
j_call: TRBJ2-2; v_call: TRBV27; cdr3_aa: ASKYNDPGELF
j_call: TRBJ2-7; v_call: TRBV7-2; cdr3_aa: ASSRSLVSSYEQY
j_call: TRBJ2-1; v_call: TRBV14; cdr3_aa: ASSQRREGFYNEQF
j_call: TRBJ2-6; v_call: TRBV3-1; cdr3_aa: ASSRTRGSGANVLT
j_call: TRBJ2-1; v_call: TRBV6-2/TRBV6-3; cdr3_aa: ASSTSGSSYNEQF
j_call: TRBJ2-1; v_call: TRBV6-2/TRBV6-3; cdr3_aa: ASSKDQRDQF
j_call: TRBJ2-1; v_call: TRBV6-1; cdr3_aa: ASSEASRGLYNEQF
j_call: TRBJ2-7; v_call: TRBV27; cdr3_aa: ASRWTLGGSYEQY
j_call: TRBJ2-2; v_call: TRBV7-3; cdr3_aa: ASSPLPILAGELF
j_call: TRBJ2-1; v_call: TRBV4-2; cdr3_aa: ASSQGLINEQF
j_call: TRBJ1-5; v_call: TRBV20-1; cdr3_aa: SASDSNQPQH
j_call: TRBJ2-2; v_call: TRBV5-1; cdr3_aa: ASSLELFDGELF
j_call: TRBJ1-1; v_call: TRBV28; cdr3_aa: ASSSFPGQGKNTEAF
j_call: TRBJ1-5; v_call: TRBV2; cdr3_aa: ASSPGTGGAMAQH
j_call: TRBJ2-7; v_call: TRBV28; cdr3_aa: ASSQTAVYEQY
j_call: TRBJ2-3; v_call: TRBV6-4; cdr3_aa: ASSDSGGTDTQY
j_call: TRBJ1-5; v_call: TRBV20-1; cdr3_aa: SAVEEGAFNQPQH
j_call: TRBJ1-4; v_call: TRBV29-1; cdr3_aa: SVAAGQSEKLF
j_call: TRBJ2-3; v_call: TRBV28; cdr3_aa: ASSRTSGRLDTQY
j_call: TRBJ2-7; v_call: TRBV28; cdr3_aa: ASSPELYEQY
j_call: TRBJ1-1; v_call: TRBV6-1; cdr3_aa: ASSFRAEGNEAF
j_call: TRBJ2-3; v_call: TRBV29-1; cdr3_aa: SVARDRSTDTQY
j_call: TRBJ1-2; v_call: TRBV3-1; cdr3_aa: ASSQYPRGPSYGYT
j_call: TRBJ2-1; v_call: TRBV20-1; cdr3_aa: SALGGSSRNEQF
j_call: TRBJ1-4; v_call: TRBV29-1; cdr3_aa: SAGEGPGPEEKLF
j_call: TRBJ2-1; v_call: TRBV11-3; cdr3_aa: ASRQGQGGDNEQF
j_call: TRBJ2-4; v_call: TRBV5-4; cdr3_aa: ASSRTQVGRAKNIQY
j_call: TRBJ2-3; v_call: TRBV5-1; cdr3_aa: ASSLLGADTQY
j_call: TRBJ1-1; v_call: TRBV29-1; cdr3_aa: SVRPWDPNTEAF
j_call: TRBJ2-3; v_call: TRBV29-1; cdr3_aa: SGRTSGSHTQY
j_call: TRBJ1-1; v_call: TRBV29-1; cdr3_aa: SVEDLGAEAF
j_call: TRBJ2-1; v_call: TRBV5-6; cdr3_aa: ASSYSSGTRSNEQF
j_call: TRBJ2-7; v_call: TRBV7-2; cdr3_aa: ASSSRTGTYEQY
j_call: TRBJ2-3; v_call: TRBV29-1; cdr3_aa: SVEADSTDTQY